Presented here are 15 T cell receptor beta chains from one specimen sequenced in a study of T cell responses to AZD1222 COVID-19 vaccine. Assay used: immunoSEQ multiplex PCR; TCRdb lists only in-frame clones, some missing. The repertoire has some 120,000 clones, approximately 93% of them found once; the top ten carry about 2.7%. Sequences were derived from peripheral blood, sampled on day 0 of AZD1222 vaccination. The origin of the receptors is an adult in good health.

This clone appeared once. The V gene is TRBV2, the J gene TRBJ1-5; unclear D gene. Germline values: CDR1 SNHLY, CDR2 FYNNEI. Trimming stripped 7 bases from V and 2 bases from J, with 18 bases between. This CDR3 comprises 16 residues. The CDR3 DNA reads as TGTGCCAGCATACTAAATGGGGTTGACGGCAATCAGCCCCAGCATTTT. This translates into CASILNGVDGNQPQHF.

V gene TRBV18 combines with J gene TRBJ1-3; 7 nucleotides match TRBD1. Per germline, CDR1 KGHSH and CDR2 LQKENI. CDR3 size: 16 residues. Losses at the gene ends were 2 bases for V and 0 bases for J; bases not matched to a gene: 4. CDR3 DNA sequence: TGTGCCAGCTCACCAACGACAGGGCTCTCTGGAAACACCATATATTTT. Its translation is CASSPTTGLSGNTIYF.

The chain joins TRBV28 to TRBJ1-5, with no clear D. Trimming cost V 3 bases and J 7 bases, with 13 bases left between them. Germline V gives CDR1 MDHEN, CDR2 SYDVKM. The CDR3 is made up of 14 amino acids. The CDR3, as DNA: TGTGCCAGCAGTTTGGGGAGGGTCGGGCAGCCCCAGCATTTT. Its protein product is CASSLGRVGQPQHF.

The chain joins TRBV11-3 to TRBJ2-7, with no clear D. Germline-derived CDR1 and CDR2 are SGHNT and YENEEA. The CDR3 is 12 residues long. V was trimmed by 3 bases and J by 0 bases, leaving 3 bases between them. The CDR3 protein is CASSLDSYEQYF. The CDR3, as DNA: TGTGCCAGCAGCTTGGACTCCTACGAGCAGTACTTC.

The rearrangement links TRBV19 to TRBJ1-1, with a tentative D call TRBD1 (5 bases). CDR1 LNHDA and CDR2 SQIVND come from the germline V gene (reference sequence). Trimming left V 6 bases short and J 7 bases short, with 27 bases between. The CDR3 length is 17 residues. CDR3: CASRQTGRLLQLVEAFF. The DNA of the CDR3 is TGTGCCAGTAGGCAAACGGGACGCCTGTTGCAGTTAGTTGAAGCTTTCTTT.

The chain is built from TRBV4-2 and TRBJ1-4, with D uncertain. V was cut by 1 base and J by 6 bases, with 12 bases left in between. The CDR3 is 15 amino acids. From germline, CDR1 is LGHNA and CDR2 YNFKEQ. CDR3 DNA sequence: TGTGCCAGCAGCCAAGTCGGAGGACTTGATGAAAAACTGTTTTTT. Translation gives CASSQVGGLDEKLFF.

This sequence joins TRBV27 and TRBJ1-2, with D possibly TRBD1 on 6 matching bases. Deletions cut 6 bases from V and 7 bases from J, with 18 bases between. The CDR3 runs 14 residues. Germline CDR1 and CDR2: MNHEY and SMNVEV (reference sequence). DNA for the CDR3: TGTGCCAGCAGACCAACAGGGCCGCGGGGTGGCTACACCTTC. It codes for CASRPTGPRGGYTF.

V usage is TRBV5-4 and J usage is TRBJ2-5, with 7 bases aligning to TRBD2. The germline CDR1 and CDR2 sequences are SGHNT and YYREEE (reference sequence). This CDR3 is 15 amino acids long. With 4 bases clipped from V and 1 base from J, the junction kept 7 bases outside the gene matches. The CDR3 protein is CASSRGTTGQETQYF. The CDR3 DNA reads TGTGCCAGCAGCCGAGGGACTACCGGCCAAGAGACCCAGTACTTC.

This rearrangement joins TRBV3-1 (or the pseudogene TRBV3-2) to TRBJ2-5; 9 nucleotides match TRBD2. CDR1 is LGHDT and CDR2 is YNNKEL in the germline V gene (reference sequence). V lost 1 base and J lost 5; bases outside the gene matches: 8. This CDR3 contains 16 residues. The CDR3 loop is CASSQAVQAGGETQYF. As DNA, the CDR3 is TGTGCCAGCAGCCAAGCGGTCCAGGCGGGAGGGGAGACCCAGTACTTC.

This clone is labeled large (0.1 to 1%). The V gene is TRBV28, the J gene TRBJ1-6; D gene uncertain. Germline values: CDR1 MDHEN, CDR2 SYDVKM. V was pared by 3 bases and J by 0 bases, with 18 bases between. The CDR3 is made up of 19 amino acids. The CDR3 is CASSFGPGLRSSYNSPLHF. The CDR3 DNA reads TGTGCCAGCAGTTTTGGACCCGGACTCAGAAGCTCCTATAATTCACCCCTCCACTTT.

The V call is TRBV19, the J call TRBJ2-3; D might be TRBD1 (5 bases). Germline loops: CDR1 LNHDA, CDR2 SQIVND (reference sequence). The V gene lost 3 bases and the J gene lost 6 bases, with 10 bases spanning the gap. The CDR3 has 13 residues. The CDR3 bases are TGTGCCAGTAGTATGGGGCTCGGGGATACGCAGTATTTT. It codes for CASSMGLGDTQYF.

The rearrangement uses TRBV7-8 and TRBJ2-7; TRBD2 matches 8 bases. The CDR3 has 18 residues. The junction had 10 bases not matched to a gene; V was cut back by 0 bases and J by 0 bases. The germline V gene encodes CDR1 SGHVS and CDR2 FQNEAQ. CDR3 loop: CASSLAPAGVQRSYEQYF. In nucleotides, the CDR3 is TGTGCCAGCAGCTTAGCGCCAGCGGGAGTTCAGCGCTCCTACGAGCAGTACTTC.

The V and J genes are TRBV5-1 and TRBJ2-7, with D maybe TRBD1 (7 bases). CDR3 size: 14 residues. Germline CDR1 SGHRS, CDR2 YFSETQ. Trimming stripped 3 bases from V and 0 bases from J, with 10 bases between. CDR3 bases: TGCGCCAGCAGCTGGGGGGACAGCTCCTACGAGCAGTACTTC. Protein product: CASSWGDSSYEQYF.

This rearrangement joins TRBV7-9 to TRBJ2-5; D possibly corresponds to TRBD2 (6 bases). Germline CDR1 reads SEHNR; CDR2 reads FQNEAQ (reference sequence). This CDR3 is 17 amino acids long. V was pared by 6 bases and J by 3 bases, with 23 bases between. The CDR3 region is CASRGVLWGRQEETQYF. The CDR3 DNA is TGTGCCAGCAGAGGGGTCTTGTGGGGGAGGCAGGAAGAGACCCAGTACTTC.

The V call is TRBV18, the J call TRBJ2-1, with 11 positions matching TRBD2. V dropped 3 bases and J dropped 5; count of bases not matched to a gene: 15. This CDR3 has 19 residues. CDR1 and CDR2 (germline): KGHSH, LQKENI. As DNA, the CDR3 is TGTGCCAGCTCACCTTCCTTTATAGGACTAGCGGGCCCCAACAATGAGCAGTTCTTC. Amino acid sequence: CASSPSFIGLAGPNNEQFF.